These 23 T cell receptor beta chains were all obtained from the same sample, sequenced in a study of T cell responses to AZD1222 COVID-19 vaccine. The table came from immunoSEQ multiplex PCR; TCRdb's copy has only in-frame clones and leaves some out. Of roughly 120,000 clones in the sample, more than 85% are singletons; the top ten hold approximately 2.5%. The sequenced sample was peripheral blood, obtained on day 0 of AZD1222 vaccination. The receptors here all came from an adult in good health.

The chain is built from TRBV5-1 and TRBJ1-4; no clear D. The germline CDR1 and CDR2 sequences are SGHRS and YFSETQ. CDR3 length: 16 amino acids. Trimming left V 5 bases short and J 0 bases short, with 14 bases between. The CDR3 DNA follows: TGCGCCAGCAGTACCGGTGGAAGGGCAACTAATGAAAAACTGTTTTTT. Translated, it gives CASSTGGRATNEKLFF.

The chain uses TRBV7-2 and TRBJ2-7, with 7 bases fitting TRBD2. Germline V gene sequence: CDR1 SGHTA, CDR2 FQGNSA. The V gene end was trimmed by 5 bases and the J gene end by 4 bases; junction bases not matched to a gene: 8. The CDR3 runs 14 residues. The CDR3 loop is CASSRPGLPYEQYF. As DNA, the CDR3 is TGTGCCAGCAGCCGTCCGGGACTACCATACGAGCAGTACTTC.

The DNA of the CDR3 is TGTGCCAGCAGTGAATATTACAACACTGAAGCTTTCTTT. Residues: CASSEYYNTEAFF. The rearrangement uses TRBV25-1 and TRBJ1-1; no definite D call. The CDR3 runs 13 residues. With 0 bases removed from V and 2 bases from J, the gap between germline ends came to 4 bases. Looked up from germline, CDR1 is MGHDK and CDR2 is SYGVNS.

In this sample, this clone turned up once. The V gene is TRBV9, the J gene TRBJ1-3, with D possibly being TRBD1 (6 bases). The ends were cut back, 3 bases at V and 0 bases at J, with 13 bases in the middle. Germline V lookup: CDR1 SGDLS, CDR2 YYNGEE. The CDR3 is 16 residues long. The chain's CDR3 is CASSDRGAASGNTIYF. The CDR3 nucleotides are TGTGCCAGCAGCGATCGGGGGGCAGCCTCTGGAAACACCATATATTTT.

V is TRBV12-3 or TRBV12-4 and J is TRBJ2-3, with 7 bases fitting TRBD2. V lost 10 bases and J lost 1; bases outside the gene matches: 5. The CDR3 runs to 13 residues. CDR3 sequence (DNA): TGTGCCATCATAGCGGGTCGCACAGATACGCAGTATTTT. It translates to CAIIAGRTDTQYF.

The chain uses TRBV23-1 and TRBJ1-5; 8 bases are shared with TRBD1. TRBV23-1 falls under the ORF class, with uncertain function. V shed 2 bases, J shed 4 bases, and the junction held 7 bases outside the gene matches. The CDR3 sequence is 16 residues long. The chain's CDR3 is CASSQDRGIVNQPQHF. The CDR3, as DNA: TGCGCCAGCAGTCAAGACAGGGGTATAGTAAATCAGCCCCAGCATTTT.

In DNA, the CDR3 is TGTGCCACCAGTGATGCTAGCGGGAGCGGTAACATTCAGTACTTC. Translation: CATSDASGSGNIQYF. The chain links TRBV24-1 to TRBJ2-4; TRBD2 matches at 10 bases. The CDR3 runs to 15 residues. Looked up from germline, CDR1 is KGHDR and CDR2 is SFDVKD. After removal of 3 bases from V and 7 bases from J, the junction contained 5 bases not matched to a gene.

The V call is TRBV4-2, the J call TRBJ2-4, with a weak D call TRBD1 (6 bases). Trimming took off 3 bases at V and 0 bases at J, with 15 bases between the two ends. The CDR3 consists of 17 residues. Per the germline V gene, CDR1 is LGHNA and CDR2 is YNFKEQ. The CDR3 DNA follows: TGTGCCAGCAGCCAGGGGTCTCCGACAGGAGCCAAAAACATTCAGTACTTC. This gives the protein CASSQGSPTGAKNIQYF.

V gene TRBV7-2 combines with J gene TRBJ1-4; D is perhaps TRBD1 (6 bases). The CDR3 is 15 amino acids. V gave up 3 bases and J gave up 8 bases, with 16 bases separating them. Germline CDR1 is SGHTA and CDR2 is FQGNSA. The DNA for the CDR3 is TGTGCCAGCAGCTTTGATGGCCAGGGGTGGGAAAAACTGTTTTTT. Its protein is CASSFDGQGWEKLFF.

This clone occurred once. The chain joins TRBV19 to TRBJ2-1; TRBD1 matches at 10 bases. The V and J ends lost 7 bases and 7 bases, in that order; junction bases with no gene match: 10. Germline values: CDR1 LNHDA, CDR2 SQIVND (reference sequence). CDR3 length: 15 amino acids. The CDR3 loop reads CASIEGQGQINEQFF. CDR3 nucleotides: TGTGCCAGTATAGAGGGACAGGGGCAAATTAATGAGCAGTTCTTC.

The CDR3 loop is CAISRDRERQYF. CDR3 DNA sequence: TGTGCCATCAGCAGGGACAGGGAAAGGCAGTATTTT. The chain joins TRBV10-3 to TRBJ2-3, with 9 bases identical to TRBD1. V lost 6 bases and J lost 11; bases outside the gene matches: 6. The CDR3 runs 12 residues. CDR1 is ENHRY and CDR2 is SYGVKD in the germline V gene.

The CDR3 here is CASRSPGLAGTGEQFF. DNA for the CDR3: TGCGCCAGCCGATCCCCGGGACTAGCGGGAACGGGAGAGCAGTTCTTC. The rearrangement links TRBV5-1 to TRBJ2-1; TRBD2 matches 13 bases. Trimming cost V 7 bases and J 10 bases; bases outside gene matches: 14. CDR1 is SGHRS, CDR2 YFSETQ, per germline. There are 16 residues in the CDR3.

The V call is TRBV29-1, the J call TRBJ1-4; weak D call: TRBD1 (5 bases). The CDR3 extends over 11 amino acids. Trimming took off 4 bases at V and 6 bases at J, with 6 bases between the two ends. CDR1 is SQVTM and CDR2 is ANQGSEA in the germline V gene. CDR3 protein: CSVGRDEKLFF. The CDR3, as DNA: TGCAGCGTTGGCAGGGATGAAAAACTGTTTTTT.

The genes are TRBV11-2 and TRBJ2-6, with D possibly matching TRBD1 (6 bases). Germline CDR1 and CDR2: SGHAT and FQNNGV. This CDR3 contains 15 residues. The ends were cut back, 2 bases at V and 2 bases at J, with 7 bases in the middle. CDR3 sequence reads: CASSLQGPGANVLTF. Here the CDR3 DNA reads TGTGCCAGCAGCTTACAGGGGCCTGGGGCCAACGTCCTGACTTTC.

J is TRBJ2-4 and V is TRBV6-5; D perhaps matches TRBD1 (6 bases). V was pared by 6 bases and J by 4 bases, with 13 bases between. From germline, CDR1 is MNHEY and CDR2 SVGAGI. The CDR3 extends over 14 amino acids. The CDR3 is CASREDRVKNIQYF. The DNA for the CDR3 is TGTGCCAGCAGGGAGGACAGAGTTAAAAACATTCAGTACTTC.

This sequence joins TRBV29-1 and TRBJ1-2; no firm D call. Per the germline V gene, CDR1 is SQVTM and CDR2 is ANQGSEA. CDR3 length: 11 residues. V lost 4 bases, J lost 8 bases, and 11 bases lay in between. The CDR3 sequence: CSVVEGHGYTF. The CDR3 nucleotides are TGCAGCGTTGTTGAAGGCCACGGCTACACCTTC.

The genes are TRBV3-1 (or the pseudogene TRBV3-2) and TRBJ2-7; D is unresolved. The V and J ends lost 3 bases and 5 bases respectively, with 14 bases between them. The CDR3 length is 14 residues. Germline CDR1 is LGHDT and CDR2 is YNNKEL (reference sequence). The DNA for the CDR3 is TGTGCCAGCAGCCAGGATCTCGTTTACGACGAGCAGTACTTC. Protein product: CASSQDLVYDEQYF.

The chain uses TRBV12-3 or TRBV12-4 and TRBJ2-2; D tentatively reads TRBD1 or TRBD2 (5 bases each). The length of the CDR3 is 12 residues. V lost 6 bases and J 6 bases, leaving 8 bases between the germline ends. CDR3 amino acids: CASRGVAGELFF. The CDR3, as DNA: TGTGCCAGCAGGGGGGTGGCCGGGGAGCTGTTTTTT.

DNA for the CDR3: TGTGCCAGCAGTGGCGAAGGGCCTGGGGCCAACGTCCTGACTTTC. Protein sequence: CASSGEGPGANVLTF. This chain joins TRBV6-4 and TRBJ2-6; no reliable D call. V lost 4 bases and J 2 bases, leaving 9 bases between the germline ends. The CDR3 has 15 residues. CDR1 MRHNA and CDR2 SNTAGT come from the germline V gene.

The chain joins TRBV20-1 to TRBJ1-1; D perhaps matches TRBD1 (6 bases). This CDR3 is 13 amino acids long. The germline gives CDR1 DFQATT, CDR2 SNEGSKA (reference sequence). V shed 3 bases and J shed 6 bases, with 14 bases lying between them. Here the CDR3 DNA reads TGCAGTGCTAGTGATTACAGGGCCGCTGAAGCTTTCTTT. As protein: CSASDYRAAEAFF.

The chain couples TRBV5-1 to TRBJ2-1, with 9 bases fitting TRBD2. The J segment lost 6 bases and the V segment lost 2 bases, leaving 9 bases of the junction unmatched. Germline CDR1 and CDR2: SGHRS and YFSETQ. The CDR3 has 16 amino acids. The CDR3 spells CASSLVAGVAVNEQFF. The CDR3 DNA follows: TGCGCCAGCAGCTTAGTAGCGGGAGTTGCCGTCAATGAGCAGTTCTTC. Full variable domain (missing parts from reference TRBV5-1 and TRBJ2-1): KAGVTQTPRYLIKTRGQQVTLSCSPISGHRSVSWYQQTPGQGLQFLFEYFSETQRNKGNFPGRFSGRQFSNSRSEMNVSTLELGDSALYLCASSLVAGVAVNEQFFGPGTRLTVL.

The rearrangement joins TRBV5-1 to TRBJ2-7, with 9 positions matching TRBD2. There are 14 residues in the CDR3. J gave up 7 bases and V 4 bases, and 9 bases lay outside the gene matches. CDR1 is SGHRS and CDR2 is YFSETQ in the germline V gene. CDR3 in amino acids: CASSVIAGEEEQYF. As DNA, the CDR3 is TGCGCCAGCAGCGTCATAGCGGGAGAAGAAGAGCAGTACTTC. Supplemented by reference TRBV5-1 and TRBJ2-7, the full variable domain reads KAGVTQTPRYLIKTRGQQVTLSCSPISGHRSVSWYQQTPGQGLQFLFEYFSETQRNKGNFPGRFSGRQFSNSRSEMNVSTLELGDSALYLCASSVIAGEEEQYFGPGTRLTVT.

This chain links TRBV7-3 with TRBJ2-7; D is possibly TRBD1 (6 bases). Trimming shortened V by 3 bases and J by 0 bases, and 9 bases separated the two germline ends. Germline-derived CDR1 and CDR2 are SGHTA and FQGTGA. The CDR3 consists of 14 residues. Written as DNA, the CDR3 is TGTGCCAGCAGCTTCGACAGGTCCTCCTACGAGCAGTACTTC. This codes for CASSFDRSSYEQYF.